This T cell receptor (beta chain) was recovered during a study of beta chain features in type 1 diabetes. Overall study findings and caveats: Within patients, naive, central memory and Treg TCRB repertoires seemed more similar than within healthy donors.

Reverse transcribing all isolated RNA meant expressed TCRB transcripts were sequenced. This table comes from immunoSEQ multiplex PCR, and its TCRdb copy is limited to in-frame clones, with some not included. This table has under 550,000 clones, about an eighth appearing once. This CDR3 has 16 residues. Trimming left V 2 bases short and J 5 bases short, with 16 bases between. Germline-derived CDR1 and CDR2 are SEHNR and FQNEAQ (reference sequence). This clone turned up a few times. Its antigen remains unknown. This chain connects TRBV7-9 to TRBJ1-5, with unresolved D. Specimen: naive CD4+ T cells from blood. This TCR was sampled from a woman between 18 and 30 years old in good health. The CDR3 DNA reads as TGTGCCAGCAGCTTAAGCCCATGGGCAACACATCAGCCCCAGCATTTT. Its protein is CASSLSPWATHQPQHF.